These 20 T cell receptor beta chains originate from one sample sequenced in a study of response to subunit inactivated influenza vaccine. TCRdb re-called the RT-PCR reads through MiXCR, storing one row per CDR3 protein. The sample holds just over 300,000 distinct CDR3 sequences, around a fifth seen once. This material consisted of PBMCs from blood, taken 21 months after vaccination. The receptors shown here come from a man between 45 and 75 years old who received an inactivated influenza vaccine.

This chain uses TRBV6-5 with TRBJ1-5; D call uncertain. Germline V lookup: CDR1 MNHEY, CDR2 SVGAGI. Trimming pared 0 bases from V and 7 bases from J, leaving 10 bases between. This CDR3 has 14 amino acids. CDR3 nucleotide sequence: TGTGCCAGCAGTTACTCGCCAGGTTGGCAGCCCCAGCATTTT. Translating gives CASSYSPGWQPQHF.

V gene TRBV7-2 combines with J gene TRBJ1-2; D is uncertain. The germline CDR1 and CDR2 sequences are SGHTA and FQGNSA. This CDR3 comprises 12 residues. V lost 1 base to trimming and J lost 3 bases, with 3 bases between them. The CDR3 DNA sequence: TGTGCCAGCAGCTTAGACCACTATGGCTACACCTTC. It is translated as CASSLDHYGYTF.

The genes are TRBV10-3 and TRBJ2-3, with D possibly being TRBD1 (6 bases). CDR1 and CDR2 from the germline V gene are ENHRY and SYGVKD. With 6 bases removed from V and 1 base from J, the gap between germline ends came to 11 bases. This CDR3 is 14 amino acids long. The CDR3 reads CAIRNRTGTDTQYF. CDR3 in DNA: TGTGCCATCAGGAACAGGACAGGCACAGATACGCAGTATTTT.

The chain couples TRBV5-6 to TRBJ2-3, with no clear D. Looked up from germline, CDR1 is SGHDT and CDR2 is YYEEEE. The CDR3 is made up of 14 amino acids. Deletions cut 4 bases from V and 0 bases from J, with 9 bases between. The CDR3 DNA reads as TGTGCCAGCAGCCCTTTGGACAGCACAGATACGCAGTATTTT. Protein product: CASSPLDSTDTQYF.

The chain couples TRBV12-3 or TRBV12-4 to TRBJ2-7, with D tentatively TRBD1 or TRBD2 (5 bases each). V was clipped by 2 bases and J by 5 bases, with 10 bases between them. The CDR3 length is 13 residues. The CDR3 is CASSLFRGHEQYF. The CDR3, as DNA: TGTGCCAGCAGTTTATTTCGGGGCCACGAGCAGTACTTC.

This clonotype was recorded many times. The J gene is TRBJ1-2, the V gene TRBV20-1; D is unresolved. Germline V lookup: CDR1 DFQATT, CDR2 SNEGSKA (reference sequence). Between the trimmed V and J ends, which lost 3 bases and 2 bases, there was a span of 13 bases. The CDR3 is made up of 14 amino acids. The CDR3 bases are TGCAGTGCTAGCGAGGGCAGTTCCAACTATGGCTACACCTTC. It is translated as CSASEGSSNYGYTF.

The V gene is TRBV20-1, the J gene TRBJ1-1, with D unclear. Trimming shortened V by 3 bases and J by 7 bases, and 12 bases separated the two germline ends. The CDR3 totals 12 residues. The germline gives CDR1 DFQATT, CDR2 SNEGSKA (reference sequence). The DNA of the CDR3 is TGCAGTGCTAGCCCCGGGGTTGTTGAAGCTTTCTTT. As protein: CSASPGVVEAFF.

This chain connects TRBV5-1 to TRBJ1-2, with TRBD1 matching over 9 bases. Germline values: CDR1 SGHRS, CDR2 YFSETQ. The CDR3 loop spans 14 amino acids. J gave up 3 bases and V 4 bases, and 4 bases lay outside the gene matches. CDR3 nucleotide sequence: TGCGCCAGCAGCCACCGGGACAGGGACTATGGCTACACCTTC. Translation: CASSHRDRDYGYTF.

The chain combines TRBV10-1 with TRBJ2-3; D gene ambiguous. Trimming shortened V by 3 bases and J by 5 bases, and 3 bases separated the two germline ends. The germline V gene has CDR1 WNHNN and CDR2 SYGVQD (reference sequence). This CDR3 region has 11 residues. The DNA for the CDR3 is TGCGCCAGCAGTGATGGAGATACGCAGTATTTT. Its translation: CASSDGDTQYF.

The V and J genes are TRBV4-3 and TRBJ2-5, with 10 bases matching TRBD2. Germline assignment: CDR1 LGHNA and CDR2 YSLEER. The CDR3 is 14 residues long. J was trimmed by 6 bases and V by 1 base; bases with no gene match: 2. This CDR3 is CASSQGLAGQTQYF. The CDR3 bases are TGCGCCAGCAGCCAAGGACTAGCGGGTCAGACCCAGTACTTC.

This clonotype was counted at least ten times. J is TRBJ1-5 and V is TRBV20-1; TRBD1 is a possible D gene (6 bases). The CDR3 sequence is 15 residues long. The V gene's germline CDR1 is DFQATT and CDR2 SNEGSKA (reference sequence). V was shortened by 3 bases and J by 2 bases, with 14 bases between the two germline ends. This chain's CDR3 is CSARVTGMGNQPQHF. The CDR3 coding sequence is TGCAGTGCTAGGGTGACAGGTATGGGCAATCAGCCCCAGCATTTT.

There are a few counts of this clonotype. This chain joins TRBV4-3 and TRBJ1-6, with no clear D. The CDR3 has 15 amino acids. Trimming stripped 0 bases from V and 7 bases from J, with 10 bases between. Germline V gene sequence: CDR1 LGHNA, CDR2 YSLEER. This CDR3 reads CASSQDGRPNSPLHF. CDR3 coding DNA: TGCGCCAGCAGCCAAGATGGCAGGCCGAATTCACCCCTCCACTTT.

This chain uses TRBV28 with TRBJ2-7; TRBD1 agrees at 9 bases. There are 15 residues in the CDR3. CDR1 and CDR2 from the germline V gene are MDHEN and SYDVKM. J gave up 7 bases and V 4 bases, and 11 bases lay outside the gene matches. CDR3 in amino acids: CASSSFTDRGKEQYF. The CDR3, as DNA: TGTGCCAGCAGTTCCTTCACGGACAGGGGTAAGGAGCAGTACTTC. The entire variable domain, with the rest obtained from reference TRBV28 and TRBJ2-7, is as follows: DVKVTQSSRYLVKRTGEKVFLECVQDMDHENMFWYRQDPGLGLRLIYFSYDVKMKEKGDIPEGYSVSREKKERFSLILESASTNQTSMYLCASSSFTDRGKEQYFGPGTRLTVT.

This clonotype was seen many times. J is TRBJ1-2 and V is TRBV4-3; no clear D. Germline CDR1 is LGHNA and CDR2 is YSLEER. This CDR3 has 14 amino acids. Trimming removed 0 bases at V and 4 bases at J, with 9 bases between. The CDR3 bases are TGCGCCAGCAGCCAAGAGTTGGCTCCCTATGGCTACACCTTC. This encodes CASSQELAPYGYTF.

This clonotype was recorded a few times. The chain recombines TRBV7-8 with TRBJ2-1; no reliable D call. Germline CDR1 and CDR2: SGHVS and FQNEAQ. CDR3 length equals 14 residues. Between the trimmed V and J ends, which lost 7 bases and 8 bases, there was a span of 18 bases. CDR3 nucleotides: TGTGCCAGCAAAAGCAACAGACGGGTGTATGAGCAGTTCTTC. Encoded protein: CASKSNRRVYEQFF.

CDR3 in amino acids: CASSQVGVGNTEAFF. DNA of the CDR3: TGTGCCAGCAGCCAAGTTGGAGTTGGTAACACTGAAGCTTTCTTT. This sequence joins TRBV3-1 and TRBJ1-1; D ambiguous. Germline CDR1 is LGHDT and CDR2 is YNNKEL (reference sequence). The CDR3 consists of 15 residues. V lost 1 base and J lost 2, with 11 bases in between.

This clonotype has a handful of counts. V gene TRBV20-1 combines with J gene TRBJ1-1; 7 bases fit TRBD1. With V trimmed by 3 bases and J by 0 bases, 7 bases remained unmatched. Germline CDR1 DFQATT, CDR2 SNEGSKA (reference sequence). This CDR3 is 15 amino acids long. DNA of the CDR3: TGCAGTGCTAGGGAGACAGGGTTCATGAACACTGAAGCTTTCTTT. Its translation is CSARETGFMNTEAFF.

This clonotype has a handful of counts. The rearrangement joins TRBV20-1 to TRBJ2-1, with a weak D call TRBD2 (7 bases). This CDR3 is built from 15 residues. Germline V gives CDR1 DFQATT, CDR2 SNEGSKA (reference sequence). Between the trimmed V and J ends, which lost 1 base and 7 bases, there was a span of 17 bases. CDR3 region: CSARVGGGLRNEQFF. The CDR3 DNA reads TGCAGTGCTAGAGTTGGGGGGGGCCTTAGGAATGAGCAGTTCTTC.

V gene TRBV29-1 combines with J gene TRBJ2-2; 9 bases align to TRBD2. The V segment lost 4 bases and the J segment 2 bases; nucleotides outside the gene matches: 8. CDR3 length: 16 amino acids. CDR1 SQVTM and CDR2 ANQGSEA come from the germline V gene. The CDR3 sequence is CSVGTLAGLNTGELFF. The DNA for the CDR3 is TGCAGCGTTGGGACCCTAGCGGGGCTTAACACCGGGGAGCTGTTTTTT.

J is TRBJ2-5 and V is TRBV29-1, with unresolved D. CDR3 length: 13 residues. Germline CDR1 reads SQVTM; CDR2 reads ANQGSEA. Trimming took 5 bases from V and 7 from J, leaving 17 bases between them. The CDR3 DNA sequence: TGCAGCGTTCCCCGTGGATCCCCGGGGACCCAGTACTTC. It is translated as CSVPRGSPGTQYF.